The 17 T cell receptor beta chains listed next were all sequenced from one sample in a study of T cell responses to AZD1222 COVID-19 vaccine. Sequencing was performed with immunoSEQ multiplex PCR; in TCRdb, only in-frame clones are kept and a portion is missing. The sample carries about 100,000 clones, 80% to 90% recorded once. This specimen consisted of peripheral blood, obtained on day 0 of AZD1222 vaccination. The receptors derive from an adult in good health.

This clone has more than one count but fewer than ten. V gene TRBV7-9 combines with J gene TRBJ1-5; D is perhaps TRBD1 (6 bases). With 4 bases removed from V and 1 base from J, the gap between germline ends came to 17 bases. The CDR3 is 17 residues long. Germline V gene lookup returns CDR1 SEHNR and CDR2 FQNEAQ (reference sequence). CDR3 DNA: TGTGCCAGCAGCTCGGGTCAGGGGACCCAAAGCAATCAGCCCCAGCATTTT. It specifies CASSSGQGTQSNQPQHF.

This sequence joins TRBV28 and TRBJ1-6; D remains unclear. Germline CDR1 and CDR2: MDHEN and SYDVKM. The CDR3 runs 13 residues. Between the trimmed V and J ends, which lost 7 bases and 7 bases, there was a span of 11 bases. CDR3 nucleotides: TGTGCCAGCATCGGGTCGGGGAATTCACCCCTCCACTTT. It yields the protein CASIGSGNSPLHF. Full variable domain (remainder filled in from reference TRBV28 and TRBJ1-6): DVKVTQSSRYLVKRTGEKVFLECVQDMDHENMFWYRQDPGLGLRLIYFSYDVKMKEKGDIPEGYSVSREKKERFSLILESASTNQTSMYLCASIGSGNSPLHFGNGTRLTVT.

This sequence joins TRBV19 and TRBJ1-4; D gene ambiguous. Germline CDR1 LNHDA, CDR2 SQIVND (reference sequence). V lost 5 bases and J 0 bases, leaving 10 bases between the germline ends. The CDR3 covers 15 residues. As DNA, the CDR3 is TGTGCCAGTAGTGTCCGACGGACAACTAATGAAAAACTGTTTTTT. Protein sequence: CASSVRRTTNEKLFF.

The DNA of the CDR3 is TGCAGCTCCCACTCAGGGGATGGCTACACCTTC. Translating gives CSSHSGDGYTF. The chain recombines TRBV29-1 with TRBJ1-2; weak D call: TRBD1 (6 bases). The CDR3 extends over 11 amino acids. The germline CDR1 and CDR2 sequences are SQVTM and ANQGSEA. V lost 8 bases, J lost 6 bases, and 13 bases lay in between.

This clone was recorded only once. This chain connects TRBV14 to TRBJ1-1; no clear D. The germline CDR1 and CDR2 sequences are SGHDN and FVKESK. Trimming cost V 1 base and J 13 bases, with 16 bases left between them. This CDR3 has 13 residues. CDR3: CASSQGLGIGGFF. The CDR3 DNA reads as TGTGCCAGCAGCCAAGGGCTCGGGATCGGCGGTTTCTTT.

A few counts support this clone. This sequence joins TRBV11-3 and TRBJ2-2, with D perhaps TRBD1 or TRBD2 (6 bases each). Germline V gene lookup returns CDR1 SGHNT and CDR2 YENEEA. The CDR3 runs 15 residues. Trimming shortened V by 2 bases and J by 5 bases, and 12 bases separated the two germline ends. The CDR3: CASSLSGAQTGELFF. CDR3 nucleotides: TGTGCCAGCAGCTTATCGGGGGCACAGACCGGGGAGCTGTTTTTT. Using reference TRBV11-3 and TRBJ2-2 for the parts outside the CDR3, the full variable domain is EAGVVQSPRYKIIEKKQPVAFWCNPISGHNTLYWYLQNLGQGPELLIRYENEEAVDDSQLPKDRFSAERLKGVDSTLKIQPAELGDSAVYLCASSLSGAQTGELFFGEGSRLTVL.

The gene calls are TRBV13 and TRBJ2-2; maybe TRBD1 (6 bases). The CDR3 runs 13 residues. Per germline, CDR1 PRHDT and CDR2 FYEKMQ (reference sequence). V dropped 8 bases and J dropped 6 bases, with 13 bases sitting between them. Here the CDR3 reads CASHLQGPGELFF. For the CDR3, the DNA is TGTGCCAGCCACTTACAGGGCCCCGGGGAGCTGTTTTTT.

In this sample, this clone turned up a few times. V gene TRBV2 combines with J gene TRBJ1-5; D possibly corresponds to TRBD1 (6 bases). V was cut by 5 bases and J by 3 bases, with 11 bases left in between. The germline V gene encodes CDR1 SNHLY and CDR2 FYNNEI. The CDR3 has 14 residues. CDR3 sequence: CASSTGQNNQPQHF. As DNA, the CDR3 is TGTGCCAGCAGTACAGGACAGAACAATCAGCCCCAGCATTTT.

This chain connects TRBV10-2 to TRBJ2-7, with unresolved D. Trimming left V 9 bases short and J 0 bases short, with 15 bases between. The CDR3 length is 14 residues. CDR1 and CDR2 (germline): WSHSY, SAAADI. The CDR3 protein is CASGLTFGSYEQYF. DNA for the CDR3: TGCGCCAGTGGCCTCACGTTCGGCTCCTACGAGCAGTACTTC.

The V gene is TRBV28, the J gene TRBJ2-1, with D perhaps matching TRBD1 or TRBD2 (5 bases each). Germline-derived CDR1 and CDR2 are MDHEN and SYDVKM. The CDR3 consists of 15 residues. Trimming pared 5 bases from V and 13 bases from J, leaving 24 bases between. The CDR3 loop reads CASSIQVNEGYTQFF. The CDR3 nucleotides read TGTGCCAGCAGTATACAGGTGAACGAGGGTTATACCCAGTTCTTC.

This clone was found a few times. CDR3 sequence: CASSLDPSVSRYNEQFF. The CDR3 DNA reads as TGTGCCAGCAGCTTAGACCCTAGCGTCTCAAGGTACAATGAGCAGTTCTTC. This chain connects TRBV11-2 to TRBJ2-1, with D possibly being TRBD2 (6 bases). This CDR3 spans 17 amino acids. In germline, CDR1 is SGHAT, CDR2 FQNNGV. V lost 0 bases and J lost 4, with 16 bases in between. The full variable domain, completed using reference TRBV11-2 and TRBJ2-1, is EAGVAQSPRYKIIEKRQSVAFWCNPISGHATLYWYQQILGQGPKLLIQFQNNGVVDDSQLPKDRFSAERLKGVDSTLKIQPAKLEDSAVYLCASSLDPSVSRYNEQFFGPGTRLTVL.

The genes are TRBV3-1 (or the pseudogene TRBV3-2) and TRBJ2-1; D gene uncertain. The CDR3 runs 14 residues. Germline V gene data show CDR1 as LGHDT and CDR2 as YNNKEL (reference sequence). V lost 0 bases to trimming and J lost 9 bases, with 12 bases between them. The DNA of the CDR3 is TGTGCCAGCAGCCAAGATCGGATACTACCTGAGCAGTTCTTC. Translation: CASSQDRILPEQFF.

The chain couples TRBV4-1 to TRBJ2-7; no definite D call. The germline CDR1 and CDR2 sequences are MGHRA and YSYEKL. Trimming removed 1 base from V and 5 bases from J, with 12 bases in between. The CDR3 is made up of 14 amino acids. CDR3 loop: CASSQVNKEHEQYF. The CDR3 nucleotides read TGCGCCAGCAGCCAAGTGAATAAGGAACACGAGCAGTACTTC.

J is TRBJ2-7 and V is TRBV4-3, with 12 positions matching TRBD1. Germline V gene sequence: CDR1 LGHNA, CDR2 YSLEER. CDR3 length: 16 amino acids. The trim removed 0 bases at V and 5 bases at J, leaving 5 bases unmatched. The CDR3 loop is CASSQEMGTGGDEQYF. The CDR3 DNA is TGCGCCAGCAGCCAAGAGATGGGGACAGGGGGCGACGAGCAGTACTTC.

The CDR3, as DNA: TGTGCCAGCAGTGAAGCGGGGGCTGGGGCCAACGTCCTGACTTTC. Translated: CASSEAGAGANVLTF. The chain couples TRBV6-1 to TRBJ2-6, with D perhaps being TRBD1 or TRBD2 (5 bases each). The CDR3 contains 15 residues. The germline V and J ends were trimmed by 0 bases and 2 bases, with 5 bases remaining between them. Germline assignment: CDR1 MNHNS and CDR2 SASEGT.

This chain connects TRBV11-3 to TRBJ2-1; no reliable D call. V gave up 1 base and J gave up 8 bases, with 9 bases separating them. The CDR3 extends over 13 amino acids. From germline, CDR1 is SGHNT and CDR2 YENEEA. CDR3 in DNA: TGTGCCAGCAGCTTAGGATTGTCGGATGAGCAGTTCTTC. This codes for CASSLGLSDEQFF.

The J gene is TRBJ1-6, the V gene TRBV19; D is uncertain. Per the germline V gene, CDR1 is LNHDA and CDR2 is SQIVND (reference sequence). The CDR3 length is 16 residues. The ends were cut back, 9 bases at V and 7 bases at J, with 22 bases in the middle. CDR3 DNA sequence: TGTGCCAGACCTGAGGAGGGAACAACACGAAATTCACCCCTCCACTTT. Its protein product is CARPEEGTTRNSPLHF.